This TCR beta chain appears in the sequencing data of a study of T and B cells in COVID-19 patients. At least ten counts were recorded for this clonotype. Multiplex PCR with BIOMED2 TRB-A/B primer pools amplified TRB rearrangements. TCRdb re-derived calls from the multiplex PCR reads in MiXCR, one entry per CDR3 protein. This sample carries thousands of distinct CDR3 sequences, 20% to 30% of them seen once, and the ten largest clones take roughly 16%. In germline, CDR1 is LNHDA, CDR2 SQIVND (reference sequence). V was clipped by 5 bases and J by 3 bases, with 8 bases between them. The CDR3 spans 13 residues. From blood, 250-500 ng of genomic DNA served as TRB template.

The sample consisted of blood. The receptor was isolated from a human donor with active COVID-19. The J gene is TRBJ1-3, the V gene TRBV19, with D uncertain. The CDR3: CASSRDDGNTIYF. CDR3 DNA sequence: TGTGCCAGTAGTCGCGACGATGGAAACACCATATATTTT.